This TCR beta chain derives from a study of T cell responses to AZD1222 COVID-19 vaccine. Notes on the study in general: Reports indicate that nearly half of spike-specific TCRs are directed at unmutated variant regions. Clonal diversity may have been underestimated in mostly white British donors.

TCRdb's copy holds only in-frame clones and misses some; the assay was immunoSEQ multiplex PCR. The sample lists 120,000 to 150,000 clones, 92% occurring once. This CDR3 region has 13 residues. V lost 2 bases to trimming and J lost 1 base, with 5 bases between them. The germline CDR1 and CDR2 sequences are SGHTA and FQGTGA. In regard to this clone: Its antigen is still unknown.

The starting material was peripheral blood, obtained 28 days after the second AZD1222 dose. The origin of this receptor is an adult who received the AZD1222 COVID-19 vaccine. The chain combines TRBV7-3 with TRBJ1-1; unclear D gene. CDR3 residues: CASSLVRNTEAFF. CDR3 sequence (DNA): TGTGCCAGCAGCTTAGTAAGGAACACTGAAGCTTTCTTT. Variable domain in full (rest from reference TRBV7-3 and TRBJ1-1): GAGVSQTPSNKVTEKGKYVELRCDPISGHTALYWYRQSLGQGPEFLIYFQGTGAADDSGLPNDRFFAVRPEGSVSTLKIQRTERGDSAVYLCASSLVRNTEAFFGQGTRLTVV.